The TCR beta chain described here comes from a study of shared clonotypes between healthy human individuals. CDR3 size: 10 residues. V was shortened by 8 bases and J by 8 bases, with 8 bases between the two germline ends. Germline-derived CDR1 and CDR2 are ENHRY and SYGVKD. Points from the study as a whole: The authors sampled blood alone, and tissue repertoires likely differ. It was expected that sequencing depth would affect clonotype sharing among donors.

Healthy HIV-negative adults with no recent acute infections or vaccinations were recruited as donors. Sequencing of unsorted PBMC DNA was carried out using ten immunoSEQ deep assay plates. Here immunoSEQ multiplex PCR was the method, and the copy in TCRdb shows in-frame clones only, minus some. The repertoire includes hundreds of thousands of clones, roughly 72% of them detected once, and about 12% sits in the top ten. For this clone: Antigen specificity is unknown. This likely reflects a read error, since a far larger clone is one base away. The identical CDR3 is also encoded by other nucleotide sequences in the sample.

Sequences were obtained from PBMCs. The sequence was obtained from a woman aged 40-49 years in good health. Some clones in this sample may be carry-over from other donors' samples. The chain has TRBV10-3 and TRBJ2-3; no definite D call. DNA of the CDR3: TGTGCCATCGGTACGCGTACGCAGTATTTT. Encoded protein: CAIGTRTQYF.